These 30 T cell receptor beta chains came from one sample sequenced in a study of CD8 T cells in Susac syndrome. RNA in amounts of about 0.45 to 1 ug was reverse transcribed with random hexamers. MiXCR, run by TCRdb on the immunoSEQ multiplex PCR reads, gives a single entry per CDR3 protein. The sample yields 180,000 or so distinct CDR3 sequences, roughly 94% seen once. Sequencing was performed on CD4+ T cells from PBMCs. The receptors shown here come from a human donor with Susac syndrome.

The chain is built from TRBV29-1 and TRBJ2-2; TRBD1 is a possible D gene (5 bases). Germline CDR1 and CDR2: SQVTM and ANQGSEA. V lost 4 bases to trimming and J lost 1 base, with 10 bases between them. This CDR3 has 14 amino acids. CDR3 loop: CSVVRQGNTGELFF. CDR3 bases: TGCAGCGTTGTTCGGCAGGGGAACACCGGGGAGCTGTTTTTT.

The gene calls are TRBV5-6 and TRBJ2-1, with TRBD2 as a possible D gene (5 bases). Germline CDR1 reads SGHDT; CDR2 reads YYEEEE. The V gene lost 1 base and the J gene lost 15 bases, with 17 bases spanning the gap. This CDR3 has 13 amino acids. CDR3 sequence: CASSLTRLATSFF. The DNA of the CDR3 is TGTGCCAGCAGCTTGACTAGGCTTGCGACTTCGTTCTTC.

The V call is TRBV7-2, the J call TRBJ1-1; unclear D gene. This CDR3 is built from 13 residues. Looked up from germline, CDR1 is SGHTA and CDR2 is FQGNSA. Trimming left V 2 bases short and J 5 bases short, with 9 bases between. The chain's CDR3 is CASSLMGSTEAFF. CDR3 in DNA: TGTGCCAGCAGCTTAATGGGGAGTACTGAAGCTTTCTTT.

The V gene is TRBV30, the J gene TRBJ2-1; TRBD1 is a possible D gene (6 bases). Looked up from germline, CDR1 is GTSNPN and CDR2 is SVGIG (reference sequence). Trimming removed 1 base from V and 15 bases from J, with 16 bases in between. The CDR3 runs 12 residues. For the CDR3, the DNA is TGTGCCTGGAGTGGGGGACACTTCACGCGGTTCTTC. As protein: CAWSGGHFTRFF.

The chain joins TRBV27 to TRBJ1-1, with 8 bases matching TRBD1. J gave up 5 bases and V 6 bases, and 8 bases lay outside the gene matches. CDR1 is MNHEY and CDR2 is SMNVEV in the germline V gene (reference sequence). The CDR3 has 14 amino acids. The CDR3 DNA follows: TGTGCCAGCAGCGAGGACAGGGAGGGTACTGAAGCTTTCTTT. Translation gives CASSEDREGTEAFF.

This clonotype came up once. The chain employs TRBV28 and TRBJ2-5; TRBD1 matches 7 bases. CDR3 size: 15 residues. Trimming at V came to 2 bases and at J to 5 bases, leaving 8 bases not matched to a gene. Germline-derived CDR1 and CDR2 are MDHEN and SYDVKM. For the CDR3, the DNA is TGTGCCAGCAGTTTAGTAGGACAGGCGACGGAGACCCAGTACTTC. Its translation: CASSLVGQATETQYF.

The chain employs TRBV6-2 or TRBV6-3 and TRBJ2-7; a weak D match, TRBD2 (6 bases). V lost 4 bases and J 1 base, leaving 11 bases between the germline ends. CDR3 length equals 14 residues. CDR1 MNHEY and CDR2 SVGEGT come from the germline V gene. The CDR3: CASSWAGQSYEQYF. CDR3 coding DNA: TGTGCCAGCAGTTGGGCGGGGCAATCCTACGAGCAGTACTTC.

This CDR3 is CASSLGQGVDSPLHF. Here the CDR3 DNA reads TGTGCCAGCAGCTTAGGACAGGGGGTAGATTCACCCCTCCACTTT. The rearrangement joins TRBV7-9 to TRBJ1-6, with 9 bases matching TRBD1. Germline V gene lookup returns CDR1 SEHNR and CDR2 FQNEAQ (reference sequence). CDR3 length equals 15 residues. The ends lost 1 base at V and 8 bases at J; junction bases unmatched: 3.

The chain couples TRBV7-3 to TRBJ2-7; D ambiguous. Germline V CDR1 and CDR2: SGHTA, FQGTGA. With 3 bases removed from V and 3 bases from J, the gap between germline ends came to 15 bases. CDR3 length: 15 residues. CDR3 amino acids: CASSLSPQPIYEQYF. As DNA, the CDR3 is TGTGCCAGCAGCTTGTCTCCCCAGCCAATCTACGAGCAGTACTTC.

This clonotype was detected once. The chain carries TRBV21-1 and TRBJ1-1. TRBV21-1 counts as a pseudogene. The CDR3 sequence is 14 residues long. This CDR3 is CASSKWRGHTEAFF. CDR3 bases: TGTGCCAGCAGCAAATGGAGGGGCCACACTGAAGCTTTCTTT.

The chain joins TRBV7-8 to TRBJ2-2; D is unclear. This CDR3 has 15 amino acids. V shed 1 base and J shed 0 bases, with 6 bases lying between them. Germline V lookup: CDR1 SGHVS, CDR2 FQNEAQ. The CDR3 loop reads CASSLVSANTGELFF. The CDR3 DNA reads TGTGCCAGCAGCTTAGTTTCGGCGAACACCGGGGAGCTGTTTTTT.

Only a few counts were recorded for this clonotype. The rearrangement joins TRBV6-1 to TRBJ2-7; D may match TRBD1 or TRBD2 (5 bases each). The CDR3 covers 15 residues. The V end lost 6 bases, the J end lost 2 bases, and 17 bases lay between the germline ends. CDR1 is MNHNS, CDR2 SASEGT, per germline. CDR3 in amino acids: CASRDRDQGAYEQYF. The CDR3 DNA is TGTGCCAGCAGGGACCGGGACCAAGGGGCCTACGAGCAGTACTTC.

The rearrangement links TRBV28 to TRBJ2-7; the D gene could be TRBD1 or TRBD2 (6 bases each). Germline V gene sequence: CDR1 MDHEN, CDR2 SYDVKM. The V gene lost 6 bases and the J gene lost 0 bases, with 15 bases spanning the gap. The CDR3 consists of 15 residues. The CDR3 DNA sequence: TGTGCCAGCAGGTTACAGGGAGGAAGCTCCTACGAGCAGTACTTC. It translates to CASRLQGGSSYEQYF.

The chain recombines TRBV7-8 with TRBJ2-7; TRBD1 agrees at 9 bases. The V gene end was trimmed by 0 bases and the J gene end by 2 bases; junction bases not matched to a gene: 5. From germline, CDR1 is SGHVS and CDR2 FQNEAQ. CDR3 size: 16 residues. The CDR3 sequence is CASSLAETGGAYEQYF. Here the CDR3 DNA reads TGTGCCAGCAGCTTAGCGGAGACAGGGGGGGCCTACGAGCAGTACTTC.

This clonotype was picked up one time. The chain recombines TRBV18 with TRBJ1-5, with 7 bases lining up with TRBD1. The CDR3 runs to 16 residues. With V trimmed by 3 bases and J by 3 bases, 8 bases remained unmatched. Looked up from germline, CDR1 is KGHSH and CDR2 is LQKENI. The chain's CDR3 is CASSPLGQVPNQPQHF. The CDR3 coding sequence is TGTGCCAGCTCACCCCTCGGACAGGTCCCCAATCAGCCCCAGCATTTT.

The chain joins TRBV5-4 to TRBJ2-5; 7 nucleotides agree with TRBD2. The germline CDR1 and CDR2 sequences are SGHNT and YYREEE (reference sequence). This CDR3 has 14 amino acids. V was pared by 3 bases and J by 7 bases, with 9 bases of the junction left unmatched. The DNA for the CDR3 is TGTGCCAGCAGCTCCGTGACTAGCATAGGGACCCAGTACTTC. Amino acid sequence: CASSSVTSIGTQYF.

V usage is TRBV18 and J usage is TRBJ2-7; D is perhaps TRBD2 (6 bases). Germline CDR1 is KGHSH and CDR2 is LQKENI. The CDR3 consists of 14 residues. With 3 bases removed from V and 2 bases from J, the gap between germline ends came to 11 bases. CDR3 nucleotide sequence: TGTGCCAGCTCACCTAGCGGTAAAACCTACGAGCAGTACTTC. Translated, it gives CASSPSGKTYEQYF.

The rearrangement joins TRBV20-1 to TRBJ2-7; TRBD1 aligns across 9 bases. Germline assignment: CDR1 DFQATT and CDR2 SNEGSKA (reference sequence). The CDR3 extends over 17 amino acids. Unmatched junction bases numbered 14, after V lost 2 bases and J lost 3 bases. For the CDR3, the DNA is TGCAGTGCTAGACCATATAGGACCGGGACAGGGCACTACGAGCAGTACTTC. Translating gives CSARPYRTGTGHYEQYF.

V is TRBV12-5 and J is TRBJ2-3, with D perhaps assigned TRBD1 or TRBD2 (5 bases each). Trimming removed 5 bases at V and 1 base at J, with 10 bases between. This CDR3 is 14 amino acids long. Germline lookup yields CDR1 LGHNT and CDR2 FRNRAP. The CDR3: CASGDRGGTDTQYF. The CDR3 nucleotides are TGTGCTAGTGGTGATCGAGGGGGCACAGATACGCAGTATTTT.

The chain has TRBV25-1 and TRBJ2-1, with D unclear. This CDR3 comprises 14 residues. The germline CDR1 and CDR2 sequences are MGHDK and SYGVNS. V lost 4 bases and J lost 9, with 16 bases in between. As DNA, the CDR3 is TGTGCCAGCAGTGTTGACGGCGCCTCGGTTGAGCAGTTCTTC. Translation gives CASSVDGASVEQFF.

This clonotype was detected only once. This chain uses TRBV30 with TRBJ1-2, with 9 bases fitting TRBD1. Trimming cost V 3 bases and J 6 bases; bases outside gene matches: 5. The CDR3 contains 13 residues. CDR1 is GTSNPN and CDR2 is SVGIG in the germline V gene (reference sequence). CDR3 in amino acids: CAWSAQGADGYTF. The CDR3 DNA follows: TGTGCCTGGAGCGCACAGGGGGCAGATGGCTACACCTTC.

This sequence joins TRBV20-1 and TRBJ1-3; 7 bases are shared with TRBD1. The germline CDR1 and CDR2 sequences are DFQATT and SNEGSKA (reference sequence). After removal of 3 bases from V and 0 bases from J, the junction contained 8 bases not matched to a gene. This CDR3 comprises 16 residues. The CDR3 nucleotides are TGCAGTGCTAGGTGGGGGACAGCTTACTCTGGAAACACCATATATTTT. Protein product: CSARWGTAYSGNTIYF.

V is TRBV20-1 and J is TRBJ2-7; 14 positions agree with TRBD2. The J segment lost 4 bases and the V segment lost 3 bases, leaving 11 bases of the junction unmatched. The germline CDR1 and CDR2 sequences are DFQATT and SNEGSKA (reference sequence). CDR3 size: 17 residues. The CDR3 nucleotides are TGCAGTGCTAGTTTCGGGACTAGCGGGAGATTAGAGTACGAGCAGTACTTC. It encodes CSASFGTSGRLEYEQYF.

The rearrangement links TRBV20-1 to TRBJ1-2; unclear D gene. Trimming pared 7 bases from V and 5 bases from J, leaving 8 bases between. The CDR3 consists of 10 residues. Germline V gene lookup returns CDR1 DFQATT and CDR2 SNEGSKA (reference sequence). The CDR3: CSVRAYGYTF. The CDR3 region has the DNA TGCAGTGTCAGAGCGTATGGCTACACCTTC.

The rearrangement uses TRBV9 and TRBJ2-7; maybe TRBD2 (6 bases). Germline V gives CDR1 SGDLS, CDR2 YYNGEE. CDR3 length equals 15 residues. V lost 4 bases to trimming and J lost 3 bases, with 17 bases between them. The chain's CDR3 is CASSPRSSVLYEQYF. The CDR3 DNA reads TGTGCCAGCAGCCCAAGATCTAGCGTCCTCTACGAGCAGTACTTC.

The chain uses TRBV20-1 and TRBJ2-1; D might be TRBD2 (6 bases). Germline loops: CDR1 DFQATT, CDR2 SNEGSKA (reference sequence). Trimming took off 5 bases at V and 0 bases at J, with 17 bases between the two ends. CDR3 size: 16 residues. CDR3 bases: TGCAGTGCTGGCCCCAGGCGGGGCCACTCCTACAATGAGCAGTTCTTC. This translates into CSAGPRRGHSYNEQFF.

The chain uses TRBV7-8 and TRBJ1-2, with TRBD1 as a possible D gene (5 bases). The ends were cut back, 0 bases at V and 4 bases at J, with 9 bases in the middle. Germline-derived CDR1 and CDR2 are SGHVS and FQNEAQ. The CDR3 length is 14 residues. CDR3: CASSLASGTYGYTF. The CDR3 coding sequence is TGTGCCAGCAGCTTAGCATCGGGGACCTATGGCTACACCTTC.

V usage is TRBV18 and J usage is TRBJ1-6; D not resolved. Trimming took off 4 bases at V and 7 bases at J, with 14 bases between the two ends. The germline V gene has CDR1 KGHSH and CDR2 LQKENI. The CDR3 totals 15 residues. Here the CDR3 DNA reads TGTGCCAGCTCACTAAACCCCTCTGGGAATTCACCCCTCCACTTT. As protein: CASSLNPSGNSPLHF.

This clonotype has only one observation. The V call is TRBV30, the J call TRBJ2-5; maybe TRBD1 (8 bases). There are 13 residues in the CDR3. V dropped 2 bases and J dropped 5 bases, with 12 bases sitting between them. The germline CDR1 and CDR2 sequences are GTSNPN and SVGIG (reference sequence). CDR3 sequence reads: CAWSSQGGETQYF. The CDR3 DNA sequence: TGTGCCTGGAGTTCACAGGGGGGGGAGACCCAGTACTTC. Variable domain in full (rest from reference TRBV30 and TRBJ2-5): SQTIHQWPATLVQPVGSPLSLECTVEGTSNPNLYWYRQAAGRGLQLLFYSVGIGQISSEVPQNLSASRPQDRQFILSSKKLLLSDSGFYLCAWSSQGGETQYFGPGTRLLVL.

The V and J genes are TRBV15 and TRBJ1-4; possible D gene TRBD1, 5 bases. CDR3 length equals 15 residues. Germline V gene sequence: CDR1 LNHNV, CDR2 YYDKDF (reference sequence). Deletions cut 0 bases from V and 8 bases from J, with 13 bases between. The CDR3 coding sequence is TGTGCCACCAGCAGAGATCGAGGGCAGGGCGAAAAACTGTTTTTT. Residues: CATSRDRGQGEKLFF. Drawing the rest from reference TRBV15 and TRBJ1-4, the complete variable domain is DAMVIQNPRYQVTQFGKPVTLSCSQTLNHNVMYWYQQKSSQAPKLLFHYYDKDFNNEADTPDNFQSRRPNTSFCFLDIRSPGLGDTAMYLCATSRDRGQGEKLFFGSGTQLSVL.